The present entry profiles one TCR beta chain with its context. This entry comes from a study of blood T cell repertoires in COVID-19. The wider study: The United States, Italy and Spain supplied acute and convalescent COVID-19 samples.

This study enrolled people aged 18 to 89 from under 25 US geographic areas. Germline values: CDR1 KGHDR, CDR2 SFDVKD. V lost 4 bases and J lost 5, with 3 bases in between. This CDR3 has 11 amino acids. Original processing notes: The authors estimated nucleated cell counts from reference gene primer amplification. Sequencing used immunoSEQ multiplex PCR; TCRdb keeps in-frame clones, though not all of them. D and trimming were read from the DNA, whereas the V and J calls and clone size are those reported in that table. The repertoire holds over 200,000 clones, around 90% seen once, with roughly 10% in the top ten.

The chain links TRBV24-1 to TRBJ2-3; D is uncertain. What was sequenced was PBMCs or T cells enriched from blood (not recorded which). The TCR comes from a man between 25 and 39 years old who had recovered from COVID-19. CDR3 DNA sequence: TGTGCCACCAGTGACAGAGATACGCAGTATTTT. It specifies CATSDRDTQYF.